This T cell receptor beta chain was profiled in a study of blood T cells in healthy people across ages. As for the study in general: Template-switching capture recovered about one barcoded beta molecule per two T cells. Study-wide findings and caveats: Roughly linearly, TCR beta diversity per million T cells fell as age increased.

This CDR3 spans 14 amino acids. CDR1 is LGHDT and CDR2 is YNNKEL in the germline V gene (reference sequence). The V and J ends lost 1 base and 3 bases respectively, with 9 bases between them. Donation came from healthy Caucasian individuals in Russia who were aged about 6 to 95. This clonotype appeared a few times. Its antigen is currently unknown. A second about 6 to 11 cycle PCR used barcoded and J-beta primers. TCRdb called the 5' RACE reads again in MiXCR, with one record for every CDR3 protein. The repertoire holds about 670,000 distinct CDR3 sequences, with approximately 40% as singletons. This rearrangement joins TRBV3-1 to TRBJ1-2; D is possibly TRBD1 (5 bases). The sequence came from a man aged 80 or over in good health. What was sequenced was blood. CDR3 DNA sequence: TGTGCCAGCAGCCAAGTTCAGGGCCACTATGGCTACACCTTC. Protein product: CASSQVQGHYGYTF.